The next 7 T cell receptor beta chains were all read from a single sample in a study of blood T cell repertoires in COVID-19. Using immunoSEQ multiplex PCR, the repertoire was profiled, and TCRdb retains in-frame clones only, with some absent. The sample includes 150,000 to 200,000 clones, approximately 90% seen only once; the top ten take about 2%. Sequencing was carried out using peripheral blood. The receptors were gathered from a man between 65 and 85 years old with active or convalescent COVID-19.

The chain couples TRBV5-1 to TRBJ2-7, with TRBD1 matching 9 bases. CDR3 length: 14 residues. Trimming at V came to 4 bases and at J to 6 bases, leaving 8 bases not matched to a gene. Looked up from germline, CDR1 is SGHRS and CDR2 is YFSETQ. The CDR3 bases are TGCGCCAGCAGCCCCTGGACAGGGGTCCGCGAGCAGTACTTC. This translates into CASSPWTGVREQYF.

The chain joins TRBV29-1 to TRBJ2-3; unclear D gene. Germline-derived CDR1 and CDR2 are SQVTM and ANQGSEA. V shed 2 bases and J shed 0 bases, with 18 bases lying between them. The CDR3 sequence is 17 residues long. CDR3 DNA: TGCAGCGTTGAAATTGTTAGAGTTCCGCCTAGCACAGATACGCAGTATTTT. Translated: CSVEIVRVPPSTDTQYF.

This sequence joins TRBV30 and TRBJ1-1; D remains ambiguous. Germline assignment: CDR1 GTSNPN and CDR2 SVGIG (reference sequence). Trimming took off 7 bases at V and 1 base at J, with 16 bases between the two ends. The CDR3 has 14 amino acids. The CDR3 region is CAFISGGPNTEAFF. CDR3 sequence (DNA): TGTGCCTTCATCTCGGGAGGGCCGAACACTGAAGCTTTCTTT.

This clone was seen just once. This chain joins TRBV28 and TRBJ1-1, with D perhaps TRBD1 (6 bases). The germline V gene encodes CDR1 MDHEN and CDR2 SYDVKM. The CDR3 sequence is 16 residues long. V lost 3 bases and J lost 4, with 18 bases in between. CDR3 sequence: CASSFPRGRGITEAFF. In DNA form, the CDR3 reads TGTGCCAGCAGTTTCCCCCGGGGCAGGGGTATCACTGAAGCTTTCTTT.

The chain joins TRBV7-6 to TRBJ2-5, with 8 bases matching TRBD1. CDR1 and CDR2 (germline): SGHVS, FNYEAQ. V trimming: 5 bases; J trimming: 2 bases; junction bases outside the gene matches: 13. This CDR3 comprises 17 residues. DNA of the CDR3: TGTGCCAGCAGCCTGGCCCCTCAGGGGGCGCGACAAGAGACCCAGTACTTC. Protein sequence: CASSLAPQGARQETQYF.

The chain is built from TRBV15 and TRBJ2-3; D gene uncertain. The CDR3 runs to 13 residues. The V gene lost 4 bases and the J gene lost 6 bases, with 11 bases spanning the gap. Per the germline V gene, CDR1 is LNHNV and CDR2 is YYDKDF (reference sequence). The DNA for the CDR3 is TGTGCCACCAGCACCGGAGAGTTCGATACGCAGTATTTT. Its translation: CATSTGEFDTQYF.

The rearrangement links TRBV10-2 to TRBJ1-1; D is possibly TRBD1 (5 bases). Per the germline V gene, CDR1 is WSHSY and CDR2 is SAAADI. The V and J ends lost 8 bases and 11 bases respectively, with 21 bases between them. CDR3 length: 13 residues. DNA of the CDR3: TGCGCCAGCTTGTCACCCAGGGTCTTGTTTGCTTTCTTT. It codes for CASLSPRVLFAFF.